The rows below give T cell receptor beta chains drawn from one sample of a study of technical replicates of blood from a few donors. Profiled with immunoSEQ multiplex PCR; TCRdb holds only in-frame clones, not every one. Among roughly 72,000 clones listed, approximately 93% were seen once. Sequenced sample: T cells isolated from PBMCs. The receptors stem from a human donor in good health. The CDR3 runs from the conserved cysteine through the conserved F or W. A D gene is named only where the DNA matches it firmly. Not every row has a clone size; where given, it reads once, few, many or a size class.

TRBV5-6	NA	TRBD1	TRBJ2-3	TGTGCCAGCAGCTTGCGAACAGGGGCCCGCACAGATACGCAGTATTTT	CASSLRTGARTDTQYF
TRBV6-1	few	NA	TRBJ1-5	TGTGCCATTGGAGACCTTAGCAATCAGCCCCAGCATTTT	CAIGDLSNQPQHF
TRBV7-6	NA	NA	TRBJ1-5	TGTGCCAGCAGCTTAGACCCAGGGCGGCAGCCCCAGCATTTT	CASSLDPGRQPQHF
TRBV6-1	NA	TRBD1	TRBJ1-1	TGTGCCAGCAGTGAATTCGGACAGGGCTCTGAAGCTTTCTTT	CASSEFGQGSEAFF
TRBV7-3	NA	TRBD2	TRBJ2-2	TGTGCCAGCAGCTTAGGACTAGCGGGAGGCACCGGGGAGCTGTTTTTT	CASSLGLAGGTGELFF
TRBV6-5	NA	NA	TRBJ1-1	TGTGCCAGCAGTACTAGGTACCTACACACTGAAGCTTTCTTT	CASSTRYLHTEAFF
TRBV5-1	NA	NA	TRBJ1-1	TGCGCCAGCAGCTTGCAAGGGGACACTGAAGCTTTCTTT	CASSLQGDTEAFF
TRBV7-9	NA	NA	TRBJ1-1	TGTGCCAGCAGCAGGGGCACTGAAGCTTTCTTT	CASSRGTEAFF
TRBV10-1	NA	NA	TRBJ2-7	TGCGCCAGCAGTGAGCGAACTTTCTACGAGCAGTACTTC	CASSERTFYEQYF
TRBV5-4	NA	NA	TRBJ1-1	TGTGCCAGCACCTGGGACGGGTTCGGCGGGGGGGAAGCTTTCTTT	CASTWDGFGGGEAFF
TRBV7-2	NA	NA	TRBJ1-2	TGTGCCAGCAGCTTACTTCCACTTAACTATGGCTACACCTTC	CASSLLPLNYGYTF
TRBV4-3	NA	NA	TRBJ1-4	TGCGCCAGCAGCCAATACGGGGCAACTAATGAAAAACTGTTTTTT	CASSQYGATNEKLFF
TRBV6-6	NA	TRBD2	TRBJ2-4	TGTGCCAGCAGTTACAGACTAGCGGGGGAAGGTCACATTCAGTACTTC	CASSYRLAGEGHIQYF
TRBV19	NA	TRBD2	TRBJ2-1	TGTGCCAGTAGTATTCAAGCGGGAGCACTAAGTGAGCAGTTCTTC	CASSIQAGALSEQFF
TRBV12-2	NA	NA	TRBJ2-3	TGTGCAAGTCGCTTAGGGGGGGGACAGGGGACAGATACGCAGTATTTT	CASRLGGGQGTDTQYF
TRBV18	NA	NA	TRBJ2-7	TGTGCCAGCTCACCAGGGGCAGGGGTCATCGACGAGCAGTACTTC	CASSPGAGVIDEQYF
TRBV6-5	NA	NA	TRBJ1-5	TGTGCCAGCAGAACAACAGGGTCGCCCCAGCATTTT	CASRTTGSPQHF
TRBV5-4	few	NA	TRBJ2-3	TGTGCCAGCAGCTTGGACCAGGGGTCCGGCACAGATACGCAGTATTTT	CASSLDQGSGTDTQYF
TRBV25-1	NA	TRBD2	TRBJ2-3	TGTGCCAGCGGAAGACTAGCGGGAGCCACAGATACGCAGTATTTT	CASGRLAGATDTQYF
TRBV10-3	NA	TRBD2	TRBJ2-3	TGTGCCATCAGTGAGTCGACTAGCGGGAGCGATACGCAGTATTTT	CAISESTSGSDTQYF
TRBV2	NA	NA	TRBJ2-5	TGTGCCAGCAGTGGACAGATACAAGAGACCCAGTACTTC	CASSGQIQETQYF
TRBV6-5	NA	TRBD1	TRBJ1-4	TGTGCCAGCAGTAAAATGACAGGGGGATATTTT	CASSKMTGGYF
TRBV15	NA	NA	TRBJ2-7	TGTGCCACCAGCAGAGAACAGATCTCCTACGAGCAGTACTTC	CATSREQISYEQYF
TRBV5-4	NA	NA	TRBJ2-7	TGTGCCAGCAGCACAGGGCCCTACGAGCAGTACTTC	CASSTGPYEQYF
TRBV14	NA	NA	TRBJ2-3	TGTGCCAGCAGCCCTGCTCTGACTAGTATCGGCACAGATACGCAGTATTTT	CASSPALTSIGTDTQYF
TRBV7-6	NA	TRBD1	TRBJ2-2	TGTGCCAGCAGCGTCGGGGACAGGGAAGTCGGGGAGCTGTTTTTT	CASSVGDREVGELFF
TRBV6-5	once	NA	TRBJ1-1	TGTGCCAGCAGGGAGACTTTCGGGACTGAAGCTTTCTTT	CASRETFGTEAFF
TRBV11-3	NA	TRBD2	TRBJ2-3	TGTGCCAGCAGCCCTAGCGGGAGAACAGATACGCAGTATTTT	CASSPSGRTDTQYF
TRBV19	NA	TRBD2	TRBJ2-7	TGTGCCAGTAGTATCCTAGCGGGAGGTTGGTACGAGCAGTACTTC	CASSILAGGWYEQYF
TRBV20-1	medium-sized	NA	TRBJ2-2	TGCAGTGCCACTAACACCGGGGAGCTGTTTTTT	CSATNTGELFF
TRBV7-2	many	NA	TRBJ2-7	TGTGCCAGCAGCGTTAAACAGGGAACATTCCACGAGCAGTACTTC	CASSVKQGTFHEQYF
TRBV28	NA	NA	TRBJ1-2	TGTGCCAGCAGCCACCGACAGGACCGGGATGGCTACACCTTC	CASSHRQDRDGYTF
TRBV28	NA	NA	TRBJ2-2	TGTGCCAGCAGTCGTTCCGGGAGTGCCGGGGAGCTGTTTTTT	CASSRSGSAGELFF
TRBV7-8	NA	TRBD2	TRBJ2-2	TGTGCCAGCAGCTTTTTCCGTAGCGGGGGAACCGGGGAGCTGTTTTTT	CASSFFRSGGTGELFF
TRBV7-3	NA	TRBD1	TRBJ2-7	TGTGCCAGCAGCTTAAGTCCTGGGACAGGGGGAGAGCAGTACTTC	CASSLSPGTGGEQYF
TRBV10-2	NA	TRBD2	TRBJ2-7	TGCGCCAGCAGCGGGACTAGCGGGACCTACGAGCAGTACTTC	CASSGTSGTYEQYF
TRBV19	NA	TRBD1	TRBJ1-5	TGTGCCAGTAGTACCGCGTGGACAGGGGATTATCAGCCCCAGCATTTT	CASSTAWTGDYQPQHF
TRBV5-6	NA	TRBD1	TRBJ1-1	TGTGCCAGCAGCTTCTCGGACAGGTCGGCTTTCTTT	CASSFSDRSAFF
TRBV5-1	NA	TRBD1	TRBJ1-1	TGCGCCAGCAGCTTGGGGACAGGGGAAATTTCTGAAGCTTTCTTT	CASSLGTGEISEAFF
TRBV19	NA	TRBD1	TRBJ2-1	TGTGCCAGTAGTACCCCGGGACAGGGGACCTATGAGCAGTTCTTC	CASSTPGQGTYEQFF
TRBV6-5	once	NA	TRBJ1-5	TGTGCCAGCAGCCAGTCCCTAGAACCCCAGCATTTT	CASSQSLEPQHF
TRBV28	NA	NA	TRBJ2-1	TGTGCCAGCAGTTTGGATGGGCGGGATGGGTACAATGAGCAGTTCTTC	CASSLDGRDGYNEQFF
TRBV27	few	NA	TRBJ1-1	TGTGCCAGCGGTTTTTCCGGGGACACTGAAGCTTTCTTT	CASGFSGDTEAFF
TRBV4-2	once	NA	TRBJ2-7	TGTGCCAGCAGCTACGCCAAGGGGGAGGGGTACGAGCAGTACTTC	CASSYAKGEGYEQYF